The present entry profiles one T cell receptor (beta chain) with its context. The antigen remains undetermined. Every one of the donors was a healthy Caucasian. The sample originates from a study of identical twins. Regarding the study as a whole: Interpretation of the results relied on cross-sectional statistical analysis and not on following the same donors. Twins shared beta out-of-frame sequences in excess, but this excess was weaker. Models predicted too little out-of-frame TCR alpha sharing in monozygotic twins.

The V gene's germline CDR1 is ENHRY and CDR2 SYGVKD. The V gene end was trimmed by 6 bases and the J gene end by 0 bases; junction bases not matched to a gene: 4. This CDR3 is built from 17 residues. One entry per CDR3 protein results from TCRdb running MiXCR on the 5' RACE reads. In the table there are around 100,000 distinct CDR3 sequences, about 6% of which are singletons. Specimen: memory T cells sorted from blood. The sequence derives from a woman in her forties or fifties in good health. J is TRBJ2-1 and V is TRBV10-3; 14 nucleotides line up with TRBD2. CDR3 sequence: CAIRGGTSGSSYNEQFF. The CDR3 region has the DNA TGTGCCATCAGGGGAGGGACTAGCGGGAGCTCCTACAATGAGCAGTTCTTC.